These 7 T cell receptor beta chains were all obtained from the same sample, sequenced in a study of T cell responses to AZD1222 COVID-19 vaccine. This table comes from immunoSEQ multiplex PCR, and its TCRdb copy is limited to in-frame clones, with some not included. Of about 73,000 clones listed, approximately 92% are singletons. Here the sequenced sample was peripheral blood, taken 28 days after the second AZD1222 dose. These receptors originate from an adult who received the AZD1222 COVID-19 vaccine.

This clone was seen a single time. The V call is TRBV19, the J call TRBJ1-2, with TRBD1 matching over 7 bases. This CDR3 comprises 14 residues. Looked up from germline, CDR1 is LNHDA and CDR2 is SQIVND (reference sequence). Trimming took 5 bases from V and 8 from J; bases not matched to a gene: 11. The CDR3 reads CASSPNRQGGGYTF. The CDR3 DNA sequence: TGTGCCAGTAGTCCCAACCGACAGGGCGGGGGCTACACCTTC.

V and J are TRBV13 and TRBJ2-7; D is undetermined. Germline CDR1 PRHDT, CDR2 FYEKMQ (reference sequence). V dropped 3 bases and J dropped 4 bases, with 10 bases sitting between them. This CDR3 is built from 13 residues. CDR3: CASSFRSVYEQYF. CDR3 coding DNA: TGTGCCAGCAGCTTTCGGTCTGTGTACGAGCAGTACTTC.

The chain combines TRBV5-1 with TRBJ2-2; no firm D call. The CDR3 runs 15 residues. CDR1 is SGHRS, CDR2 YFSETQ, per germline. Trimming removed 4 bases from V and 0 bases from J, with 10 bases in between. The DNA for the CDR3 is TGCGCCAGCAGCCCTCGCGACACGAACACCGGGGAGCTGTTTTTT. As protein: CASSPRDTNTGELFF.

The chain employs TRBV7-2 and TRBJ2-7; tentatively, D is TRBD1 (5 bases). The V end was cut by 3 bases, the J end by 3 bases, with 9 bases between. CDR1 SGHTA and CDR2 FQGNSA come from the germline V gene. This CDR3 has 13 residues. Written as DNA, the CDR3 is TGTGCCAGCAGCTTGGTACAGGACTACGAGCAGTACTTC. Protein product: CASSLVQDYEQYF.

CDR3 protein: CASSLTVWGGTDTQYF. CDR3 nucleotide sequence: TGTGCCAGCAGCTTAACGGTGTGGGGGGGCACAGATACGCAGTATTTT. V and J are TRBV7-3 and TRBJ2-3; a weak D match, TRBD2 (6 bases). The CDR3 has 16 amino acids. V shed 0 bases and J shed 1 base, with 11 bases lying between them. From germline, CDR1 is SGHTA and CDR2 FQGTGA. Together with reference TRBV7-3 and TRBJ2-3, the CDR3 gives the full variable domain: GAGVSQTPSNKVTEKGKYVELRCDPISGHTALYWYRQSLGQGPEFLIYFQGTGAADDSGLPNDRFFAVRPEGSVSTLKIQRTERGDSAVYLCASSLTVWGGTDTQYFGPGTRLTVL.

This chain uses TRBV2 with TRBJ1-6, with D unclear. The CDR3 contains 13 residues. Deletions cut 5 bases from V and 7 bases from J, with 9 bases between. Germline CDR1 and CDR2: SNHLY and FYNNEI. In DNA form, the CDR3 reads TGTGCCAGCAGTTTGAGCGGGAATTCACCCCTCCACTTT. Its protein is CASSLSGNSPLHF. Filled out from reference TRBV2 and TRBJ1-6, the complete variable domain reads EPEVTQTPSHQVTQMGQEVILRCVPISNHLYFYWYRQILGQKVEFLVSFYNNEISEKSEIFDDQFSVERPDGSNFTLKIRSTKLEDSAMYFCASSLSGNSPLHFGNGTRLTVT.

In the case of this clone: Without the conserved terminal phenylalanine or tryptophan, this CDR3 likely stems from a read error. No DNA is shown, since the ends of the CDR3 on it are uncertain; the CDR3 is the one TCRdb lists. This sequence joins TRBV10-3 and TRBJ1-1; whether TRBD1, the table's D call, matches the DNA was not checked. The CDR3 region is 10 residues in length, termini included. Germline loops: CDR1 ENHRY, CDR2 SYGVKD. The CDR3 loop is CAKRLRDRGG.